This T cell receptor (beta chain) is drawn from a study of shared clonotypes between healthy human individuals. About this clone itself: Its antigen remains unknown.

Produced via immunoSEQ multiplex PCR; TCRdb's table is partial and in-frame only. This sample yields hundreds of thousands of clones, of which roughly 79% are seen a single time; about 11% belongs to the top ten. Study-wide results and caveats: Measured sharing among donors was expected to vary with sequencing depth.

The donor population consisted of healthy HIV-negative adults with no recent acute infections or vaccinations. Each unsorted sample relied on 90 million or so PBMCs as its source of genomic DNA. The clonotype was recovered from a middle-aged woman in good health. Some clones in this sample may be carry-over from other donors' samples. The sequenced sample was PBMCs.

In DNA form, the CDR3 reads TGTGCCAGTAGCGGCCACCTTCCCGGGACAGGGGCCTACGAGCAGTACTTC. As protein: CASSGHLPGTGAYEQYF. The chain has TRBV19 and TRBJ2-7; 10 nucleotides agree with TRBD1. Germline assignment: CDR1 LNHDA and CDR2 SQIVND (reference sequence). V gave up 6 bases and J gave up 2 bases; unmatched junction bases: 13. The CDR3 covers 17 residues.